Included here is one T cell receptor beta chain sequence, with context. Germline trimming cut 4 bases from V and 6 bases from J; bases unmatched to any gene: 8. Germline CDR1 and CDR2: SGHTA and FQGTGA. The CDR3 consists of 15 residues. The method was immunoSEQ multiplex PCR; TCRdb's version includes in-frame clones alone and lacks a portion of them. The sample includes tens of thousands of clones, roughly 84% of them seen just once. The sample comes from a study of blood T cell repertoires in COVID-19. Whole-study context: COVID-19 samples from acute and convalescent phases originated in the United States, Italy and Spain.

Sequenced: peripheral blood. The chain joins TRBV7-3 to TRBJ1-2, with TRBD1 matching over 10 bases. The clonotype comes from a man younger than 45 with COVID-19, enrolled during active disease. The CDR3: CASSSGTGELDGYTF. In DNA form, the CDR3 reads TGTGCCAGCAGCTCCGGGACAGGGGAACTCGATGGCTACACCTTC.